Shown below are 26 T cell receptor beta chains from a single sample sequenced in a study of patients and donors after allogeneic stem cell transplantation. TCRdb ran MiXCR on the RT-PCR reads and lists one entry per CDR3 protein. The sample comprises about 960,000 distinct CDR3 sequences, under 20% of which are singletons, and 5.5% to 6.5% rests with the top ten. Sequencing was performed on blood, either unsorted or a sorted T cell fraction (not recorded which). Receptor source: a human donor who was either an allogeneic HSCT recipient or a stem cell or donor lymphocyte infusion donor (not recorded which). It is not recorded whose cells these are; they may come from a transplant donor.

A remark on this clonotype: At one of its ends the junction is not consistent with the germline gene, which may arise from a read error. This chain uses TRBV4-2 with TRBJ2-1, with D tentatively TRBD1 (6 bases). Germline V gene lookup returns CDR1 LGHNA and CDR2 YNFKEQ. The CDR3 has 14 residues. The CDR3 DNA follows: TGCGCCAGCAGCCAAGAAGGGGGCTACAATGAGCAGTTCTTC. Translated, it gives CASSQEGGYNEQFF.

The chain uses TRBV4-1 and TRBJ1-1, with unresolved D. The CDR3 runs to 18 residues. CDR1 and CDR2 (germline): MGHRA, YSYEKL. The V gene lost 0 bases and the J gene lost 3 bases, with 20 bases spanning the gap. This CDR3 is CASSQDPMAVNTDTEAFF. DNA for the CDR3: TGCGCCAGCAGCCAAGATCCCATGGCGGTTAATACGGACACTGAAGCTTTCTTT.

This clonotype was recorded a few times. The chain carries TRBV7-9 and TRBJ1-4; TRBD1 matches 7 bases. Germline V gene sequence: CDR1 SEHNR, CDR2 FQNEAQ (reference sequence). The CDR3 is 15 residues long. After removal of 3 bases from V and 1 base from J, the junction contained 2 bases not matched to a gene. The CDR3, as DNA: TGTGCCAGCAGCTTTAACAGGGGAACTAATGAAAAACTGTTTTTT. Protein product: CASSFNRGTNEKLFF. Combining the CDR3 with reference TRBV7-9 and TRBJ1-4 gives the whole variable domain DTGVSQNPRHKITKRGQNVTFRCDPISEHNRLYWYRQTLGQGPEFLTYFQNEAQLEKSRLLSDRFSAERPKGSFSTLEIQRTEQGDSAMYLCASSFNRGTNEKLFFGSGTQLSVL.

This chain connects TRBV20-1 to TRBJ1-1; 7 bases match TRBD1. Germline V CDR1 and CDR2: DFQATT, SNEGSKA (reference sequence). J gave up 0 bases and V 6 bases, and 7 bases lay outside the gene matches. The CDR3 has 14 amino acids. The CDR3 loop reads CSAPTGSMNTEAFF. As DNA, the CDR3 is TGCAGTGCGCCGACAGGGTCCATGAACACTGAAGCTTTCTTT.

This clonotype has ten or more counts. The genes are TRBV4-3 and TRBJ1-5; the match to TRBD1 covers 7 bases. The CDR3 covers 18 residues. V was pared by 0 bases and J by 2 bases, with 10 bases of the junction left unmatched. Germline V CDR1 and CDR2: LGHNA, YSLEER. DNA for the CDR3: TGCGCCAGCAGCCAAGATGTACAGGGGAGTGCAGGCAATCAGCCCCAGCATTTT. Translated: CASSQDVQGSAGNQPQHF.

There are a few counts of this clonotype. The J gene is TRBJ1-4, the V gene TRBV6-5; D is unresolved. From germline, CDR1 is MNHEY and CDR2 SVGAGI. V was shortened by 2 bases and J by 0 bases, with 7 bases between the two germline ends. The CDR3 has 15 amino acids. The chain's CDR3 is CASSYSHTTNEKLFF. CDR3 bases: TGTGCCAGCAGTTACAGCCACACAACTAATGAAAAACTGTTTTTT.

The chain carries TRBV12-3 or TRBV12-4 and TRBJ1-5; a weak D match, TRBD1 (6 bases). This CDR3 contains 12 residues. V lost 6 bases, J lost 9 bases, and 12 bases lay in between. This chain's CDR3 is CASRTGTGPQHF. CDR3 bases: TGTGCCAGCAGGACAGGAACAGGGCCCCAGCATTTT.

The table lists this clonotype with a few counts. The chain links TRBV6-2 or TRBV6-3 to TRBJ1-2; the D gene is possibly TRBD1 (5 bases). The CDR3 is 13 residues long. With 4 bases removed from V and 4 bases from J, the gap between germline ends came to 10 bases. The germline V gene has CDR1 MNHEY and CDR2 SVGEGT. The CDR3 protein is CASSSQVFYGYTF. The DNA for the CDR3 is TGTGCCAGCAGTTCACAGGTCTTCTATGGCTACACCTTC.

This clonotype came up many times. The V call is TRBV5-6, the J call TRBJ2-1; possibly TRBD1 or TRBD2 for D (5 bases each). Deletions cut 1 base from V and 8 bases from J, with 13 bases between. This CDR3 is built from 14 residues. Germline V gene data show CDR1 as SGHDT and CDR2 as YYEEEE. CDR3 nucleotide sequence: TGTGCCAGCAGCTTGCCGGGACCAATTTATGAGCAGTTCTTC. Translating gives CASSLPGPIYEQFF.

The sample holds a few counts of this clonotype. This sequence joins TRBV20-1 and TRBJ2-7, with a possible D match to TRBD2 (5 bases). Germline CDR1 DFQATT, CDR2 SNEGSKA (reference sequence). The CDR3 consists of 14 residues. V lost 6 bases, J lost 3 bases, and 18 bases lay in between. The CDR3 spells CSAWTPGKGYEQYF. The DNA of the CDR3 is TGCAGTGCGTGGACTCCTGGAAAGGGCTACGAGCAGTACTTC.

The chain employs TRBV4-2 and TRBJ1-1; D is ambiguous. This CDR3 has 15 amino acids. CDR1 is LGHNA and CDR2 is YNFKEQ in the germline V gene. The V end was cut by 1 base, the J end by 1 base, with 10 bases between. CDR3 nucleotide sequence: TGTGCCAGCAGCCAAGGTACGGGGAAGAACACTGAAGCTTTCTTT. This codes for CASSQGTGKNTEAFF.

The CDR3 DNA reads TGTGCCATCAGTGAGTCCCAGTACTATGGCTACACCTTC. It specifies CAISESQYYGYTF. The chain is built from TRBV10-3 and TRBJ1-2; D is unclear. Germline V gene lookup returns CDR1 ENHRY and CDR2 SYGVKD. The CDR3 consists of 13 residues. Trimming shortened V by 0 bases and J by 3 bases, and 5 bases separated the two germline ends.

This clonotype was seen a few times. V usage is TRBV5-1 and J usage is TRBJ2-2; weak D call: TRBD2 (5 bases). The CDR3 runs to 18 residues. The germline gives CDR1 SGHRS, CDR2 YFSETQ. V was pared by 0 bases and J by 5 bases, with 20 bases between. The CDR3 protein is CASSLARGAEDKTGELFF. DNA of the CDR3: TGCGCCAGCAGCTTGGCTCGGGGAGCCGAAGACAAAACCGGGGAGCTGTTTTTT.

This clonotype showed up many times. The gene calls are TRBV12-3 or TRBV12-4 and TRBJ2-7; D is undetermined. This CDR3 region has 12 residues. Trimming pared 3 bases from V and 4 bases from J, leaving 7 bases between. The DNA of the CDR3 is TGTGCCAGCAGTTTTGTGCATTACGAGCAGTACTTC. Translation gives CASSFVHYEQYF.

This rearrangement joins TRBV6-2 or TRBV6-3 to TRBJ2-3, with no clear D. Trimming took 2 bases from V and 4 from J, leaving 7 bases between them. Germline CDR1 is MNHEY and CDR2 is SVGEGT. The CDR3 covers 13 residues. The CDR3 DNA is TGTGCCAGCAGTTACCCAAACTCAGATACGCAGTATTTT. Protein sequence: CASSYPNSDTQYF.

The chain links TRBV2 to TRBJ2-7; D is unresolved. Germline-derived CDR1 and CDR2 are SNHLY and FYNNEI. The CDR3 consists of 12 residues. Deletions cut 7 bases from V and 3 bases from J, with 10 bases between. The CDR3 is CASIGLNYEQYF. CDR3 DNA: TGTGCCAGCATTGGCCTGAACTACGAGCAGTACTTC. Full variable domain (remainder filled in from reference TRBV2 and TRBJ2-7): EPEVTQTPSHQVTQMGQEVILRCVPISNHLYFYWYRQILGQKVEFLVSFYNNEISEKSEIFDDQFSVERPDGSNFTLKIRSTKLEDSAMYFCASIGLNYEQYFGPGTRLTVT.

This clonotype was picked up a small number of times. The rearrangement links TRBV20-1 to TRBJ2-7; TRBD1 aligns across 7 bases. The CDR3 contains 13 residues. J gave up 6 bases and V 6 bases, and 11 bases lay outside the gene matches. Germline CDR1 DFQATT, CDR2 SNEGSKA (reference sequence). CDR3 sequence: CSAPRQGSAEQYF. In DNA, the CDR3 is TGCAGTGCGCCTCGACAGGGTTCCGCCGAGCAGTACTTC.

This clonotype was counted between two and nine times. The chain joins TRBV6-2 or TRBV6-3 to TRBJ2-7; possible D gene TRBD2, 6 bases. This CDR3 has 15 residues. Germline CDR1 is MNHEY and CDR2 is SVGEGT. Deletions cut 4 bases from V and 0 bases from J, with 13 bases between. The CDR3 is CASSLMGLASYEQYF. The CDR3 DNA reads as TGTGCCAGCAGTTTGATGGGACTGGCCTCCTACGAGCAGTACTTC.

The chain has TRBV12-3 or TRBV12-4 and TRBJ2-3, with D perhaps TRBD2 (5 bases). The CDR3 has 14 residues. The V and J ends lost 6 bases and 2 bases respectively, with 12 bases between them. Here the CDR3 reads CASSLTRDTDTQYF. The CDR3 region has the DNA TGTGCCAGCAGCCTGACACGGGACACAGATACGCAGTATTTT.

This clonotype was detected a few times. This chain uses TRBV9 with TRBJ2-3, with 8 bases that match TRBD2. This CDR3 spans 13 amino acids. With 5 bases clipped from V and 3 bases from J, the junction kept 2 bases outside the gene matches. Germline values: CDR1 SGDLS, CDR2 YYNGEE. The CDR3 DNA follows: TGTGCCAGCAGTGCTAGCGGGACAGATACGCAGTATTTT. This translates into CASSASGTDTQYF.

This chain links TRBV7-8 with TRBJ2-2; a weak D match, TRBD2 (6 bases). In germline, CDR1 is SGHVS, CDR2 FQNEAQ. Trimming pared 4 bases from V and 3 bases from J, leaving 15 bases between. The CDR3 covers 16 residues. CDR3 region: CASSSTGDGYTGELFF. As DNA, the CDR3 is TGTGCCAGCAGCTCAACGGGAGATGGGTACACCGGGGAGCTGTTTTTT. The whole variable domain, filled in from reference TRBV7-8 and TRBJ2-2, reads GAGVSQSPRYKVAKRGQDVALRCDPISGHVSLFWYQQALGQGPEFLTYFQNEAQLDKSGLPSDRFFAERPEGSVSTLKIQRTQQEDSAVYLCASSSTGDGYTGELFFGEGSRLTVL.

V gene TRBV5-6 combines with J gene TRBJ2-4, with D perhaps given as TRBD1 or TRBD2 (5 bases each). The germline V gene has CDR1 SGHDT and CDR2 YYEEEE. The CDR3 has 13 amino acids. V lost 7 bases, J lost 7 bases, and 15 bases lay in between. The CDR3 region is CASGGTKGNIQYF. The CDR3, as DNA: TGTGCCAGCGGAGGCACCAAGGGGAACATTCAGTACTTC.

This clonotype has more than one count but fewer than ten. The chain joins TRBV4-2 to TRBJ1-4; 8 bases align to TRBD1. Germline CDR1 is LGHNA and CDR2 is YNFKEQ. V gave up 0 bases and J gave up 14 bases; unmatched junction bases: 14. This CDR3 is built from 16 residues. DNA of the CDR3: TGTGCCAGCAGCCAAGATCCCTGGAACAGGGGGTTTGACCTGTTTTTT. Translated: CASSQDPWNRGFDLFF.

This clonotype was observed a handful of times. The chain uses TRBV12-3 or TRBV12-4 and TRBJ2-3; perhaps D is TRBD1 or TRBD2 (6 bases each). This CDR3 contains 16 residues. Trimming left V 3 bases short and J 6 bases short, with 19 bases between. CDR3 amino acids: CASSFPGAGRGDTQYF. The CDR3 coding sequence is TGTGCCAGCAGTTTTCCGGGGGCCGGTCGGGGGGATACGCAGTATTTT.

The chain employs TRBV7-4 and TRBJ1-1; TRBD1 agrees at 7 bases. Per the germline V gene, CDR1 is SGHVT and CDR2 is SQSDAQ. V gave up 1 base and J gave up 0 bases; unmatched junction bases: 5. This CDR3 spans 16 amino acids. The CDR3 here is CASSLDPGQLNTEAFF. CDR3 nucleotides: TGTGCCAGCAGCTTAGACCCGGGACAGTTGAACACTGAAGCTTTCTTT.

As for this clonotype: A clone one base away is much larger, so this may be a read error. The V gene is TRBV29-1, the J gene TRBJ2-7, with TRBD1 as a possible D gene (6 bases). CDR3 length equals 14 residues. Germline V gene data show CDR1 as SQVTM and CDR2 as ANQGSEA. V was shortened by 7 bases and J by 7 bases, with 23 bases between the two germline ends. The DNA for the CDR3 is TGCAGCGCTGGGTTCGGTACAGGGTCAAGTGAGCAGTACTTC. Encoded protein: CSAGFGTGSSEQYF.